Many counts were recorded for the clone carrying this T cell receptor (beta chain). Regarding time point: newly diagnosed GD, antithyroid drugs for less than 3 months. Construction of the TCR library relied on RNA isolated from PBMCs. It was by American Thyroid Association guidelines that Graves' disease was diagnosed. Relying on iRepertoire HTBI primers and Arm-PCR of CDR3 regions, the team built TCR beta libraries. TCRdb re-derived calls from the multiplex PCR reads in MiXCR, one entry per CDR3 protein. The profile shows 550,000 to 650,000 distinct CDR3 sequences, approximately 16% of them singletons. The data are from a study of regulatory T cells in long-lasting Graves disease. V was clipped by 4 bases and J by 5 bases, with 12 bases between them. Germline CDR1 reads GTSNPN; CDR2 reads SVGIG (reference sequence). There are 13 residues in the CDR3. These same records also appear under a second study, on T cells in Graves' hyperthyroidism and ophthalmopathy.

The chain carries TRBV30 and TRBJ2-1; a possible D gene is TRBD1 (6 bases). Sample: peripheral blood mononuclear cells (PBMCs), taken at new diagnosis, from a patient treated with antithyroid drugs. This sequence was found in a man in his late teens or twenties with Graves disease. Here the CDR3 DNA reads TGTGCCTGGATCAGGGGATCCAACAATGAGCAGTTCTTC. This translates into CAWIRGSNNEQFF.